The 18 T cell receptor beta chains presented below share a single source sample, sequenced in a study of shared clonotypes between healthy human individuals (dated by TCRdb to the early 2020s). Receptor libraries were prepared by the immunoSEQ multiplex PCR assay. TCRdb carries this immuneACCESS record with in-frame sequences only. Its versions omit some clonotypes, under half of them owing to an unresolved V gene in the studies checked, with the rest unexplained. This sample holds some 580,000 clones; around 97% were observed only once. The ten largest clones capture around 0.058% of the sample. The sequencing sample was made of naive CD4+ T cells sorted from blood. The cell subset or site label for this specimen denotes: CD45RA+ positively selected. The receptors stem from a woman in her twenties or thirties in good health.

This clone was seen a single time. This rearrangement joins TRBV28 to TRBJ1-3; D is unclear. Trimming left V 7 bases short and J 4 bases short, with 11 bases between. This CDR3 has 13 amino acids. CDR1 and CDR2 (germline): MDHEN, SYDVKM. The CDR3 nucleotides read TGTGCCAGCATAATGACAACGGGAAACACCATATATTTT. It specifies CASIMTTGNTIYF.

This chain links TRBV2 with TRBJ1-5; D not certain. The ends were cut back, 8 bases at V and 3 bases at J, with 11 bases in the middle. The CDR3 consists of 13 residues. Germline V lookup: CDR1 SNHLY, CDR2 FYNNEI. CDR3 DNA sequence: TGTGCCAGCGGAGTAGAGAACAATCAGCCCCAGCATTTT. It specifies CASGVENNQPQHF. Complete variable domain (other parts from reference TRBV2 and TRBJ1-5): EPEVTQTPSHQVTQMGQEVILRCVPISNHLYFYWYRQILGQKVEFLVSFYNNEISEKSEIFDDQFSVERPDGSNFTLKIRSTKLEDSAMYFCASGVENNQPQHFGDGTRLSIL.

V gene TRBV6-6 combines with J gene TRBJ2-1; 7 bases are a match to TRBD1. Trimming took 2 bases from V and 2 from J; bases not matched to a gene: 6. Germline V gives CDR1 MNHNY, CDR2 SVGAGI (reference sequence). The CDR3 is 16 residues long. The CDR3 sequence is CASSYLQGTPYNEQFF. CDR3 DNA sequence: TGTGCCAGCAGTTACCTACAGGGGACCCCCTACAATGAGCAGTTCTTC.

This clone was found once. This chain links TRBV7-3 with TRBJ1-1; no definite D call. Germline-derived CDR1 and CDR2 are SGHTA and FQGTGA. This CDR3 has 14 residues. With 5 bases removed from V and 1 base from J, the gap between germline ends came to 11 bases. CDR3 region: CASSPTGPNTEAFF. Here the CDR3 DNA reads TGTGCCAGCAGCCCAACTGGACCGAACACTGAAGCTTTCTTT.

The chain employs TRBV28 and TRBJ2-2; no reliable D call. Deletions cut 5 bases from V and 6 bases from J, with 13 bases between. Germline V gene data show CDR1 as MDHEN and CDR2 as SYDVKM. The CDR3 runs 14 residues. This CDR3 is CASSLPTSAGELFF. For the CDR3, the DNA is TGTGCCAGCAGTCTACCCACCTCAGCCGGGGAGCTGTTTTTT.

The rearrangement links TRBV10-1 to TRBJ2-1, with D unresolved. CDR1 and CDR2 (germline): WNHNN, SYGVQD (reference sequence). CDR3 length: 15 amino acids. Trimming shortened V by 4 bases and J by 5 bases, and 15 bases separated the two germline ends. The CDR3 sequence: CASSGEGPADNEQFF. Written as DNA, the CDR3 is TGCGCCAGCAGTGGAGAAGGCCCCGCTGACAATGAGCAGTTCTTC.

This clone has just one count. The chain is built from TRBV11-2 and TRBJ2-3; D remains ambiguous. This CDR3 has 15 amino acids. Germline V lookup: CDR1 SGHAT, CDR2 FQNNGV. V dropped 5 bases and J dropped 0 bases, with 12 bases sitting between them. CDR3 residues: CASSPERGSTDTQYF. The CDR3 DNA is TGTGCCAGCAGCCCAGAGCGCGGTAGCACAGATACGCAGTATTTT.

The genes are TRBV25-1 and TRBJ1-2; 9 bases map to TRBD1. There are 14 residues in the CDR3. CDR1 MGHDK and CDR2 SYGVNS come from the germline V gene. After removal of 6 bases from V and 4 bases from J, the junction contained 6 bases not matched to a gene. CDR3 amino acids: CASRGTGRIYGYTF. The CDR3 region has the DNA TGTGCCAGCAGGGGGACAGGGAGGATCTATGGCTACACCTTC.

V and J are TRBV28 and TRBJ2-2; 8 bases map to TRBD1. V lost 5 bases and J lost 5; bases outside the gene matches: 7. The germline V gene has CDR1 MDHEN and CDR2 SYDVKM. The CDR3 extends over 15 amino acids. In DNA form, the CDR3 reads TGTGCCAGCAGTGGACAGGGTAGGGGGACCGGGGAGCTGTTTTTT. Amino acid sequence: CASSGQGRGTGELFF.

As DNA, the CDR3 is TGTGCCAGCAGTTTACAGCGGTCTTACACAGATACGCAGTATTTT. This encodes CASSLQRSYTDTQYF. The rearrangement uses TRBV27 and TRBJ2-3, with D possibly being TRBD2 (5 bases). V was cut by 2 bases and J by 2 bases, with 11 bases left in between. Per the germline V gene, CDR1 is MNHEY and CDR2 is SMNVEV (reference sequence). The CDR3 consists of 15 residues.

The gene calls are TRBV5-4 and TRBJ2-1, with 7 bases lining up with TRBD1. Trimming took 5 bases from V and 5 from J; bases not matched to a gene: 4. The germline V gene has CDR1 SGHNT and CDR2 YYREEE (reference sequence). The CDR3 sequence is 13 residues long. CDR3 amino acids: CASSADRHNEQFF. The CDR3 nucleotides read TGTGCCAGCAGTGCGGACAGGCACAATGAGCAGTTCTTC.

The CDR3 protein is CASSRATASPYEQYF. CDR3 in DNA: TGTGCCAGCAGCCGAGCGACAGCTAGTCCCTACGAGCAGTACTTC. The chain uses TRBV14 and TRBJ2-7; D might be TRBD1 (5 bases). From germline, CDR1 is SGHDN and CDR2 FVKESK. This CDR3 comprises 15 residues. The V and J ends lost 4 bases and 2 bases respectively, with 15 bases between them.

CDR3 DNA sequence: TGCAGCGTTGTTGATAGAGCGGCACAAGAGACCCAGTACTTC. Protein: CSVVDRAAQETQYF. V usage is TRBV29-1 and J usage is TRBJ2-5, with D perhaps TRBD2 (5 bases). The CDR3 consists of 14 residues. CDR1 and CDR2 from the germline V gene are SQVTM and ANQGSEA. Trimming took off 4 bases at V and 2 bases at J, with 14 bases between the two ends. The full variable domain, with the rest looked up from reference TRBV29-1 and TRBJ2-5, is SAVISQKPSRDICQRGTSLTIQCQVDSQVTMMFWYRQQPGQSLTLIATANQGSEATYESGFVIDKFPISRPNLTFSTLTVSNMSPEDSSIYLCSVVDRAAQETQYFGPGTRLLVL.

This clone was picked up one time. V and J are TRBV19 and TRBJ2-2, with TRBD2 matching over 14 bases. The CDR3 is 19 amino acids. Trimming at V came to 3 bases and at J to 4 bases, leaving 10 bases not matched to a gene. Germline CDR1 LNHDA, CDR2 SQIVND (reference sequence). The CDR3 protein is CASSIYRLAGGPGTGELFF. DNA for the CDR3: TGTGCCAGTAGTATTTACCGACTAGCGGGAGGGCCTGGCACCGGGGAGCTGTTTTTT.

This clone was picked up one time. The rearrangement links TRBV5-1 to TRBJ2-2; the match to TRBD2 covers 11 bases. The CDR3 spans 17 residues. J was trimmed by 0 bases and V by 4 bases; bases with no gene match: 5. Germline values: CDR1 SGHRS, CDR2 YFSETQ. CDR3 sequence (DNA): TGCGCCAGCAGCCCACTAGCGGGAGACGCGAACACCGGGGAGCTGTTTTTT. It codes for CASSPLAGDANTGELFF.

This chain links TRBV7-2 with TRBJ1-6; D gene ambiguous. The CDR3 contains 14 residues. Germline CDR1 SGHTA, CDR2 FQGNSA. Trimming removed 5 bases from V and 5 bases from J, with 10 bases in between. The CDR3 DNA reads as TGTGCCAGCAGCCTAATTGGGCATAATTCACCCCTCCACTTT. It specifies CASSLIGHNSPLHF.

DNA for the CDR3: TGCGCCAGCAGCCCGCCAGGGGGTTCCTACAATGAGCAGTTCTTC. It codes for CASSPPGGSYNEQFF. The chain employs TRBV5-1 and TRBJ2-1, with TRBD1 identical over 7 bases. This CDR3 contains 15 residues. CDR1 is SGHRS, CDR2 YFSETQ, per germline. Unmatched junction bases numbered 5, after V lost 4 bases and J lost 1 base. Full variable domain (outside the CDR3, taken from reference TRBV5-1 and TRBJ2-1): KAGVTQTPRYLIKTRGQQVTLSCSPISGHRSVSWYQQTPGQGLQFLFEYFSETQRNKGNFPGRFSGRQFSNSRSEMNVSTLELGDSALYLCASSPPGGSYNEQFFGPGTRLTVL.

The V gene is TRBV21-1, the J gene TRBJ2-3; the DNA was not used to check the table's D call, TRBD2. TRBV21-1 is a pseudogene locus. The CDR3 covers 17 residues. Here the CDR3 reads CASSKRSRGRAEDTQYF. The CDR3 region has the DNA TGTGCCAGCAGCAAAAGGTCGCGCGGGAGGGCCGAAGATACGCAGTATTTT.